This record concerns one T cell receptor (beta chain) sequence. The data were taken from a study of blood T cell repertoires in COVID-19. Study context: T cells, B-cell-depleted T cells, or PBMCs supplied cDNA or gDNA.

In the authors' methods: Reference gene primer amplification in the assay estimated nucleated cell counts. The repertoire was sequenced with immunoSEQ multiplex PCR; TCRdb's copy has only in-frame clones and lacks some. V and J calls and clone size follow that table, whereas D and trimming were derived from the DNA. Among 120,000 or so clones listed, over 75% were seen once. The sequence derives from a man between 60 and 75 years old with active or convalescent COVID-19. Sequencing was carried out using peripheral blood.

CDR3 DNA: TGTGCCATCAGTGAGTCGGGAGAGCGGGAGTCCTACAATGAGCAGTTCTTC. Translation: CAISESGERESYNEQFF. The J gene is TRBJ2-1, the V gene TRBV10-3, with 8 bases fitting TRBD2. Per the germline V gene, CDR1 is ENHRY and CDR2 is SYGVKD. The CDR3 spans 17 residues. V lost 0 bases and J lost 1; bases outside the gene matches: 5.